These T cell receptor beta chains were read from a single sample in a study of shared clonotypes between healthy human individuals. The repertoire was sequenced with immunoSEQ multiplex PCR; TCRdb's copy has only in-frame clones and lacks some. The sample lists approximately 2.5 million clones; around nine tenths were seen once. The sample was naive CD4+ T cells sorted from blood. The source is a man between 18 and 29 years old in good health. Each CDR3 is given with its conserved first and last residue. Fields, in order: D gene, clone size, J gene, CDR3 length, V gene, CDR3 DNA, CDR3 protein. D genes are given only for firm matches. A clone size is listed for some rows: how often the clone was seen (once, few, many), or a class if it is expanded.

-,once,TRBJ1-1,14,TRBV10-3,TGTGCCATCAGGACTCAGGCCATGAACACTGAAGCTTTCTTT,CAIRTQAMNTEAFF
-,-,TRBJ1-2,14,TRBV18,TGTGCCAGCTCACCATTATCCGGGGAAATCGGCTACACCTTC,CASSPLSGEIGYTF
-,few,TRBJ1-5,13,TRBV9,TGTGCCAGCAGCGTAGGGAGCAATCAGCCCCAGCATTTT,CASSVGSNQPQHF
-,few,TRBJ1-5,15,TRBV30,TGTGCCTGGACCACCCCCCAGGAAGTGGGCCAGCCCCAGCATTTT,CAWTTPQEVGQPQHF
TRBD1,-,TRBJ1-1,14,TRBV5-1,TGCGCCAGCAGCTTGGCCGGACAGGGGACTGAAGCTTTCTTT,CASSLAGQGTEAFF
-,-,TRBJ2-5,16,TRBV5-6,TGTGCCAGCAGCTTGTGGACGGGAAGTTTGCAAGAGACCCAGTACTTC,CASSLWTGSLQETQYF
-,once,TRBJ2-2,16,TRBV5-1,TGCGCCAGCAGCTTGGCCGTACCCCCGAACACCGGGGAGCTGTTTTTT,CASSLAVPPNTGELFF
-,-,TRBJ2-7,14,TRBV18,TGTGCCAGCTCAAATGGACGGAGAAGCTACGAGCAGTACTTC,CASSNGRRSYEQYF
TRBD1,-,TRBJ2-7,16,TRBV6-1,TGTGCCAGCAGTGGAGGGACAGGGGGCGCCTTCCGCGAGCAGTACTTC,CASSGGTGGAFREQYF
TRBD2,-,TRBJ2-3,16,TRBV13,TGTGCCAGCAGCTCAGCGGGAGGTCCCAGCACAGATACGCAGTATTTT,CASSSAGGPSTDTQYF
TRBD2,once,TRBJ2-1,15,TRBV6-5,TGTGCCAGCAGTTACTCGCTAGCGGGAAGGGTTGAGCAGTTCTTC,CASSYSLAGRVEQFF
TRBD2,-,TRBJ2-3,17,TRBV5-1,TGCGCCAGCAGTCAGCGAGGTGTAGCGGGAGGTTCACATACGCAGTATTTT,CASSQRGVAGGSHTQYF
TRBD1,-,TRBJ2-7,14,TRBV6-8,TGTGCCAGCAGCCTCGACAGGGCCTTCGCCGAGCAGTACTTC,CASSLDRAFAEQYF
-,-,TRBJ2-7,15,TRBV28,TGTGCCAGCAGCTCCTTTGTGGTAGGATCCTACGAGCAGTACTTC,CASSSFVVGSYEQYF
TRBD1,-,TRBJ2-7,14,TRBV6-1,TGTGCCAGCAGTGTGGGGACAGGGACCTACGAGCAGTACTTC,CASSVGTGTYEQYF
TRBD1,-,TRBJ2-1,16,TRBV19,TGTGCCAGTAGTCCGTTGGACAGGCTAGGTTACAATGAGCAGTTCTTC,CASSPLDRLGYNEQFF
TRBD1,-,TRBJ1-2,13,TRBV10-2,TGCGCCAGCAAAGACAGGGGAACCTATGGCTACACCTTC,CASKDRGTYGYTF
-,-,TRBJ1-5,14,TRBV19,TGTGCCAGTAAATCAGCGGTCGGGGCTCAGCCCCAGCATTTT,CASKSAVGAQPQHF
-,-,TRBJ1-5,15,TRBV6-5,TGTGCCAGCAGCTGGGACGGTTATAGCAATCAGCCCCAGCATTTT,CASSWDGYSNQPQHF
-,-,TRBJ1-1,16,TRBV6-1,TGTGCCAGCAGTGAATTTCTAGGGAGAACGAACACTGAAGCTTTCTTT,CASSEFLGRTNTEAFF
TRBD2,once,TRBJ2-2,15,TRBV4-3,TGCGCCAGCAGCCAGGTAGCGGGTGTCACCGGGGAGCTGTTTTTT,CASSQVAGVTGELFF
TRBD1,-,TRBJ2-5,13,TRBV6-1,TGTGCCAGCAGACCGGACAGGGGAGAGACCCAGTACTTC,CASRPDRGETQYF
-,-,TRBJ2-5,14,TRBV21-1,TGTGCCAGCAGCAGTCCCGACAGGAAAGAGACCCAGTACTTC,CASSSPDRKETQYF
TRBD1,-,TRBJ1-1,13,TRBV18,TGTGCCAGCTCAGTAACAGGGGAAACTGAAGCTTTCTTT,CASSVTGETEAFF
TRBD2,-,TRBJ2-3,17,TRBV5-1,TGCGCCAGCAGCAGAACCTCTAGCGGGATTGTCACAGATACGCAGTATTTT,CASSRTSSGIVTDTQYF
-,-,TRBJ1-2,13,TRBV6-1,TGTGCCAGCAGTTCAGGCGTTAGGAGTGGCTACACCTTC,CASSSGVRSGYTF
-,-,TRBJ1-5,20,TRBV5-1,TGCGCCAGCAGCTTGTCTATTGCAGAAGAAGGATATGGAAGCAATCAGCCCCAGCATTTT,CASSLSIAEEGYGSNQPQHF
TRBD1,-,TRBJ2-3,17,TRBV5-6,TGTGCCAGCAGCTACGGGACAGGAGAAACTAGCACAGATACGCAGTATTTT,CASSYGTGETSTDTQYF
-,-,TRBJ2-3,16,TRBV10-3,TGTGCCATCAGTGACCAGCGGGCCCCTAGCACAGATACGCAGTATTTT,CAISDQRAPSTDTQYF
-,-,TRBJ2-2,16,TRBV9,TGTGCCAGCAGCGTAGGGGAGTCGCCGGGGACCGGGGAGCTGTTTTTT,CASSVGESPGTGELFF
TRBD1,-,TRBJ1-2,13,TRBV11-2,TGTGCCAGCAGCCGGGACAGGGTCTATGGCTACACCTTC,CASSRDRVYGYTF
-,-,TRBJ1-2,15,TRBV6-5,TGTGCCAGCAGAGACCAGCGGGGGGGCACCTATGGCTACACCTTC,CASRDQRGGTYGYTF
-,-,TRBJ1-1,14,TRBV28,TGTGCCAGCAGGGGGGGATTGTTGAACACTGAAGCTTTCTTT,CASRGGLLNTEAFF
-,-,TRBJ2-5,12,TRBV30,TGTGCCTGGAGCCCGGGAGTGGAGACCCAGTACTTC,CAWSPGVETQYF
TRBD1,-,TRBJ1-1,15,TRBV5-4,TGTGCCAGCTCATCAGGGGGAAAAGGAAACACTGAAGCTTTCTTT,CASSSGGKGNTEAFF
TRBD1,-,TRBJ2-1,14,TRBV6-5,TGTGCCAGCAGTTCGGGACAGGGTGGGAATGAGCAGTTCTTC,CASSSGQGGNEQFF
TRBD1,-,TRBJ1-2,13,TRBV19,TGTGCCAGTAAGGAGACAGGGTCCTATGGCTACACCTTC,CASKETGSYGYTF
-,-,TRBJ2-1,16,TRBV25-1,TGTGCCAGCAGCCCCGGCGGCCGGGAGCGGAACAATGAGCAGTTCTTC,CASSPGGRERNNEQFF
TRBD1,-,TRBJ1-1,16,TRBV29-1,TGCAGCGTTATAGGGGGCGCGGACTTCGTGAACACTGAAGCTTTCTTT,CSVIGGADFVNTEAFF
-,-,TRBJ2-7,11,TRBV30,TGTGCCTGGACTTCTCTGAGGGAGCAGTACTTC,CAWTSLREQYF
-,-,TRBJ2-5,15,TRBV11-3,TGTGCCAGCAGCTTAGACCCCGACAGGAGAGAGACCCAGTACTTC,CASSLDPDRRETQYF
-,-,TRBJ1-4,14,TRBV5-1,TGCGCCAGCACAGCCGGGACCCTTAATGAAAAACTGTTTTTT,CASTAGTLNEKLFF
-,-,TRBJ1-5,13,TRBV7-9,TGTGCCAGCAGCCTGGACTGGGATCAGCCCCAGCATTTT,CASSLDWDQPQHF
TRBD1,-,TRBJ1-1,15,TRBV5-1,TGCGCCAGCAGCATTTGGACAGGGGCGAACACTGAAGCTTTCTTT,CASSIWTGANTEAFF
-,-,TRBJ2-4,17,TRBV7-9,TGTGCCAGCAGCCCGCTTCAGGGCAGCGTAGCCAAAAACATTCAGTACTTC,CASSPLQGSVAKNIQYF
-,-,TRBJ2-7,15,TRBV5-1,TGCGCCAGCAGCCCTTCCGCGACAACCAGCTACGAGCAGTACTTC,CASSPSATTSYEQYF
TRBD2,-,TRBJ2-7,14,TRBV10-3,TGTGCCATCAGTGTGCTAGCGGGAGTGTCCAAGCAGTACTTC,CAISVLAGVSKQYF